This entry features one T cell receptor (beta chain) sequence. These data are taken from a study of blood T cell repertoires in COVID-19. Looking at the study overall: Samples representing acute and convalescent COVID-19 were sourced from the United States, Italy and Spain.

Repertoires were generated with immunoSEQ multiplex PCR, while TCRdb's copy carries only in-frame clones and drops some. The repertoire holds about 170,000 clones, with around 67% as singletons. V lost 5 bases, J lost 2 bases, and 10 bases lay in between. Germline values: CDR1 SGHTA, CDR2 FQGTGA. This CDR3 has 14 residues. The sequence was collected from a woman older than 75 with acute or convalescent COVID-19. Sequenced input: peripheral blood. The chain combines TRBV7-3 with TRBJ2-1; D is possibly TRBD1 (6 bases). The CDR3 region is CASSPSGAYNEQFF. The DNA for the CDR3 is TGTGCCAGCAGCCCTTCAGGGGCCTACAATGAGCAGTTCTTC.